This T cell receptor beta chain originates from a study of blood T cell repertoires in COVID-19 (TCRdb year 2020). Notes on the research overall: Collaborator samples came from the United States, Italy and Spain and covered acute and convalescent phases of COVID-19. The prospective study material was composed of cDNA or gDNA derived from T cells, B-cell-depleted T cells, or PBMCs. The samples were drawn from two sources: the first 160 participants of the ongoing ImmuneRACE study, and 1,200 or so subjects contributed by 6 global collaborators. Where available, HLA class I and class II types were obtained from metadata supplied by the sample provider rather than from assay-based typing. The repertoires were released in a freely available public database meant as a resource for research on the immune response to SARS-CoV-2. Deeply sampled blood TCRbeta repertoires from subjects exposed to, actively infected with, or recovered from COVID-19 were included in the dataset. Nearly every sample came with metadata listing a de-identified subject ID, COVID-19 status, age in years and sex. Results and caveats for the whole study, not just this receptor: How much clinical and demographic metadata was included differed by source and by participant, and the metadata was provided uncurated.

V drops 6 bases and J drops 7 bases, leaving 15 bases in between. CDR1 and CDR2 were assigned from the germline V gene (reference sequence) as WNHNN and SYGVQD. CDR3 length: 14 amino acids, cysteine to phenylalanine. The only DNA kept is the CDR3, 42 bases in frame from the first base. The immunoSEQ Assay, a bias-controlled multiplex PCR, was used to amplify TCRbeta CDR3 regions from genomic DNA. Turning to the authors' computational methods: The number of nucleated cells in each sample was estimated from the amplification of reference gene primers within the assay. Sequence reads were collapsed and filtered to measure the absolute abundance of every unique TCRbeta CDR3 rearrangement. For each sample, productive Simpson clonality was calculated as the square root of Simpson's diversity index over productive rearrangements. This immuneACCESS table, as held by TCRdb, lists in-frame sequences with V and J called but not all clones. Of the missing ones, under half trace to an unresolved V gene in checked studies; the others have no known cause. V, J and clone size are those of that table, while D and trimming were read from the DNA. The sample contains a few hundred thousand clones, just over 85% of them found a single time. Roughly 4.5% of the sample is in the top ten clones.

Collaborating institutions collected whole blood in K2EDTA tubes following their own protocols. For TCRbeta analysis, collaborator samples were shipped as frozen whole blood, as isolated PBMCs, or as DNA extracted from either sample type. A note on this clone: It has no known antigen specificity. No clone much larger than this one lies a single base away; base qualities are absent.

The TCR was taken from a man in his fifties or sixties with acute or convalescent COVID-19. The sequencing input was peripheral blood. The rearranged segments are TRBV10-1 and TRBJ2-2, with a tentative D gene TRBD2 over 5 matching bases. The CDR3 reads CASSGVRGGGELFF. The DNA is as follows: TGCGCCAGCAGCGGGGTTAGAGGAGGCGGGGAGCTGTTTTTT.